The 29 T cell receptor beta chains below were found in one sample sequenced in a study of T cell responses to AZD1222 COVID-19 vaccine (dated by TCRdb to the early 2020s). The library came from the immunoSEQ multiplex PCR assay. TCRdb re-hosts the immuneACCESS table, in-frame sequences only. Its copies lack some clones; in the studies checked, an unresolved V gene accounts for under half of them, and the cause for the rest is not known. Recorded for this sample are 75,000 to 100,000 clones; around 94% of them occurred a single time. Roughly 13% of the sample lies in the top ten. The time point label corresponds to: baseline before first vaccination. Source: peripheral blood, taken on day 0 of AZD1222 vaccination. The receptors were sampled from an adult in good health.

This CDR3 reads CASSLRSYYGYTF. The CDR3 DNA reads as TGTGCCAGCAGCCTTCGCTCGTATTATGGCTACACCTTC. The chain couples TRBV3-1 (or the pseudogene TRBV3-2) to TRBJ1-2; no reliable D call. The CDR3 consists of 13 residues. Germline V lookup: CDR1 LGHDT, CDR2 YNNKEL (reference sequence). Trimming removed 4 bases at V and 5 bases at J, with 11 bases between.

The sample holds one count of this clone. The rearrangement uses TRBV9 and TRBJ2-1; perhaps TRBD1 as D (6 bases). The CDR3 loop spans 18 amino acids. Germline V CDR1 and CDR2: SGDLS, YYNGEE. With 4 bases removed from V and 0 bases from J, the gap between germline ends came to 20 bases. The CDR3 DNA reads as TGTGCCAGCAGCCAAAAGTCATGGGACACCTACTCCTACAATGAGCAGTTCTTC. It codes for CASSQKSWDTYSYNEQFF. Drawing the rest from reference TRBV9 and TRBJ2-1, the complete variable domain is DSGVTQTPKHLITATGQRVTLRCSPRSGDLSVYWYQQSLDQGLQFLIQYYNGEERAKGNILERFSAQQFPDLHSELNLSSLELGDSALYFCASSQKSWDTYSYNEQFFGPGTRLTVL.

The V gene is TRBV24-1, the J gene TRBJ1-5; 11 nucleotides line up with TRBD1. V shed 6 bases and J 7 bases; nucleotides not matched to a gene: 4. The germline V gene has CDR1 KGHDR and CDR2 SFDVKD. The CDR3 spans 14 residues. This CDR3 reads CATSSGQGVQPQHF. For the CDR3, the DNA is TGTGCCACCAGTTCGGGACAGGGGGTCCAGCCCCAGCATTTT.

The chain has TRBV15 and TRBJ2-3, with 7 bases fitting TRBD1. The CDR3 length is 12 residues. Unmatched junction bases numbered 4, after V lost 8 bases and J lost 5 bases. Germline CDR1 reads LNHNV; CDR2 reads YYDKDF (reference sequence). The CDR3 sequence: CATSQGIDTQYF. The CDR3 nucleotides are TGTGCCACCTCACAGGGGATAGATACGCAGTATTTT.

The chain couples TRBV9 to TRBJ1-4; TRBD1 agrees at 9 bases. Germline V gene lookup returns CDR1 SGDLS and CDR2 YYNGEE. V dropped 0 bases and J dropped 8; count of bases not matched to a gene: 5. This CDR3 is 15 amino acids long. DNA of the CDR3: TGTGCCAGCAGCGTAGAGGGGACAGGGCAAGAAAAACTGTTTTTT. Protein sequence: CASSVEGTGQEKLFF.

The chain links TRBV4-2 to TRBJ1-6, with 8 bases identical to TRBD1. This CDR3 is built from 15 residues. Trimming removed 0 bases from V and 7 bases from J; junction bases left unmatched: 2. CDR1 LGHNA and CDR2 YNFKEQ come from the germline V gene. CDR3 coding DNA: TGTGCCAGCAGCCAAGATCGGGACAGGAATTCACCCCTCCACTTT. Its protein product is CASSQDRDRNSPLHF.

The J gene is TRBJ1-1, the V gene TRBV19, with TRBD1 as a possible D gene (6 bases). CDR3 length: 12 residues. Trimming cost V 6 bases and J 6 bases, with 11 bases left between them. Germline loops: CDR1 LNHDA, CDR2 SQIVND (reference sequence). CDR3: CASSPTGPEAFF. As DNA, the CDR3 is TGTGCCAGTAGCCCAACAGGGCCTGAAGCTTTCTTT. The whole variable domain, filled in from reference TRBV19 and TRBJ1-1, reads DGGITQSPKYLFRKEGQNVTLSCEQNLNHDAMYWYRQDPGQGLRLIYYSQIVNDFQKGDIAEGYSVSREKKESFPLTVTSAQKNPTAFYLCASSPTGPEAFFGQGTRLTVV.

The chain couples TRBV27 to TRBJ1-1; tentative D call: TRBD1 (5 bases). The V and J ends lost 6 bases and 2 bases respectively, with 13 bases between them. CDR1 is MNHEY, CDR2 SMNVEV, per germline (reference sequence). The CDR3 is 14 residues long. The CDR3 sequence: CASRLGAPNTEAFF. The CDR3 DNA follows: TGTGCCAGCAGACTCGGGGCACCCAACACTGAAGCTTTCTTT.

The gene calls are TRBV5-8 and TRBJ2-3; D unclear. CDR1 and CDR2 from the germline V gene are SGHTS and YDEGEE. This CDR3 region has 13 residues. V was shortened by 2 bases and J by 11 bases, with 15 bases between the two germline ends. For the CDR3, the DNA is TGTGCCAGCAGCTTACCCACCGGTACTTGGCAGTATTTT. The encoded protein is CASSLPTGTWQYF.

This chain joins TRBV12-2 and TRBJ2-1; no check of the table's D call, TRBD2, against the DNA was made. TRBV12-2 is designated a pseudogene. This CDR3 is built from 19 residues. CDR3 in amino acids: CASRLGSSGTEPDYNEQFF. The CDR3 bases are TGTGCAAGTCGCTTAGGTTCTAGCGGGACGGAGCCGGACTACAATGAGCAGTTCTTC.

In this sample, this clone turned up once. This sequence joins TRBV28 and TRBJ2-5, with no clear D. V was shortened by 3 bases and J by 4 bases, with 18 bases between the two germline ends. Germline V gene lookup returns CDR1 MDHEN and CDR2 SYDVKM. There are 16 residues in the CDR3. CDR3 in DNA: TGTGCCAGCAGTTTCGTCCCCTCTGATCGTTCAGAGACCCAGTACTTC. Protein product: CASSFVPSDRSETQYF.

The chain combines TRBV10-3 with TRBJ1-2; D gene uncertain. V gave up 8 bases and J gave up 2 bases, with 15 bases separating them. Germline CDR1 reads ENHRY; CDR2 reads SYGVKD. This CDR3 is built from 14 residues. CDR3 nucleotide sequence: TGTGCCATCCATTCAGGACGGCAAAACTATGGCTACACCTTC. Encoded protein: CAIHSGRQNYGYTF.

CDR3 DNA sequence: TGTGCCAGCAGTTTGGGGAGGACTCAAGTCCTAGATACGCAGTATTTT. It specifies CASSLGRTQVLDTQYF. The chain has TRBV27 and TRBJ2-3, with TRBD2 as a possible D gene (6 bases). This CDR3 has 16 amino acids. The V end lost 3 bases, the J end lost 5 bases, and 18 bases lay between the germline ends. The V gene's germline CDR1 is MNHEY and CDR2 SMNVEV (reference sequence).

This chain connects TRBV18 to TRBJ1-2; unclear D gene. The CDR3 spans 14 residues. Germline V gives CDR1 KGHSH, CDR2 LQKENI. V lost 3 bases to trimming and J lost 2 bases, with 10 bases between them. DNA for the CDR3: TGTGCCAGCTCACCCGCAAGGGAAAACTATGGCTACACCTTC. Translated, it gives CASSPARENYGYTF.

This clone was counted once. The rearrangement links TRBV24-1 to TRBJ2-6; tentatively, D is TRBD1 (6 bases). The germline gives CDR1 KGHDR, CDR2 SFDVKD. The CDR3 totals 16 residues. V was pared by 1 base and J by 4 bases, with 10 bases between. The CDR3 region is CATSDFSGDGANVLTF. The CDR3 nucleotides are TGTGCCACCAGTGATTTCTCAGGGGACGGGGCCAACGTCCTGACTTTC.

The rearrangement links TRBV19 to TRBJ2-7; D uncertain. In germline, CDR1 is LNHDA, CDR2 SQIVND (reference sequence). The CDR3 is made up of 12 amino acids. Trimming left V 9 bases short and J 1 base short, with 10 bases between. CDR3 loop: CASSMGSYEQYF. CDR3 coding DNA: TGTGCCAGCAGCATGGGGTCCTACGAGCAGTACTTC.

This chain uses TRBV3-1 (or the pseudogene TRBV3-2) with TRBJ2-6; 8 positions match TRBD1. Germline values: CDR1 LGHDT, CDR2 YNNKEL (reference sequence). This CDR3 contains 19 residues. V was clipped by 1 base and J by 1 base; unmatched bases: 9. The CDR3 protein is CASSQGVGQGASGANVLTF. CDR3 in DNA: TGTGCCAGCAGCCAAGGAGTCGGCCAGGGGGCATCTGGGGCCAACGTCCTGACTTTC.

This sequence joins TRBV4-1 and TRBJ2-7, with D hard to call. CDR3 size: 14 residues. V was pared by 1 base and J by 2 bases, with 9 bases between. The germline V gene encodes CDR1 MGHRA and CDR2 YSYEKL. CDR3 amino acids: CASSQGGSTYEQYF. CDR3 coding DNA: TGCGCCAGCAGCCAAGGAGGAAGTACCTACGAGCAGTACTTC.

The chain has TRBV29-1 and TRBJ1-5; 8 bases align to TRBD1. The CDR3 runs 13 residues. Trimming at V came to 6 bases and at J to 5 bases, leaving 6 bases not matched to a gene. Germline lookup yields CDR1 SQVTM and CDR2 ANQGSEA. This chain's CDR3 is CSVRDRRDQPQHF. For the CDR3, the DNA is TGCAGCGTGCGGGACAGGCGGGATCAGCCCCAGCATTTT.

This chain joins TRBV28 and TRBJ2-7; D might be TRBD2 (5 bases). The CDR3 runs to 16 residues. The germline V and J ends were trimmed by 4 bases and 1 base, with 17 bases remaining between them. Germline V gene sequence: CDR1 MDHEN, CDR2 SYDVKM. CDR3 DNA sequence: TGTGCCAGCAGTTCATCCGGAGCACCGGGATCCTACGAGCAGTACTTC. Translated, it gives CASSSSGAPGSYEQYF.

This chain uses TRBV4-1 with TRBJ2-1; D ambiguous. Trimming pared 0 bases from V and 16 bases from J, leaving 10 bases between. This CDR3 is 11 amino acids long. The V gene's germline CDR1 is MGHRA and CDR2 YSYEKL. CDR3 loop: CASSQDTYCFF. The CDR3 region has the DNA TGCGCCAGCAGCCAAGATACGTACTGCTTCTTC.

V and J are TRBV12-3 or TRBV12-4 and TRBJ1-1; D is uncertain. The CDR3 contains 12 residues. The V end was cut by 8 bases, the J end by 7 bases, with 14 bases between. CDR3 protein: CASGLAGNEAFF. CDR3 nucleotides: TGTGCCAGCGGCTTAGCGGGAAATGAAGCTTTCTTT.

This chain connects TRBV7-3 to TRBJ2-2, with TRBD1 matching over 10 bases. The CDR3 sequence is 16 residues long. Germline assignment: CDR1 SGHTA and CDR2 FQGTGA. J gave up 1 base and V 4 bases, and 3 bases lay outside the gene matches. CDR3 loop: CASSSWTGGNTGELFF. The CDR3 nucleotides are TGTGCCAGCAGCTCTTGGACAGGGGGGAACACCGGGGAGCTGTTTTTT.

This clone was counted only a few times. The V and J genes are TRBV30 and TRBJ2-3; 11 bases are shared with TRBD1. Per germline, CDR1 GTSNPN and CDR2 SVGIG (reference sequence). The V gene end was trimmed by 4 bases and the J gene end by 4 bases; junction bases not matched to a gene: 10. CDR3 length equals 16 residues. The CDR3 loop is CAWMTGTGGLADTQYF. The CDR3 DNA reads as TGTGCCTGGATGACCGGGACAGGGGGTCTGGCAGATACGCAGTATTTT.

The CDR3 sequence is CASSHQGQFYEQYF. The CDR3, as DNA: TGTGCCAGCAGTCATCAAGGACAGTTCTACGAGCAGTACTTC. This chain joins TRBV6-5 and TRBJ2-7, with D maybe TRBD1 (6 bases). The CDR3 has 14 amino acids. V was cut by 5 bases and J by 3 bases, with 14 bases left in between. Germline V gene data show CDR1 as MNHEY and CDR2 as SVGAGI.

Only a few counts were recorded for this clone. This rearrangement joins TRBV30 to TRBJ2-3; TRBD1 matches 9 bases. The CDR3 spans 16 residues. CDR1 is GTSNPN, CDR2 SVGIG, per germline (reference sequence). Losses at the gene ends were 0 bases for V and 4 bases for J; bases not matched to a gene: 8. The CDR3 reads CAWSVPPGQGSDTQYF. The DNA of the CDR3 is TGTGCCTGGAGTGTACCCCCGGGACAGGGCTCAGATACGCAGTATTTT.

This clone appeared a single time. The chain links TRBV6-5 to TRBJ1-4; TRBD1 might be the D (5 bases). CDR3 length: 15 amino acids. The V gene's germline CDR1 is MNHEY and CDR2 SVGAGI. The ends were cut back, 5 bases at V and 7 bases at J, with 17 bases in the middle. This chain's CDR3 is CASSPREGWGEKLFF. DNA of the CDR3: TGTGCCAGCAGTCCCCGAGAGGGGTGGGGTGAAAAACTGTTTTTT.

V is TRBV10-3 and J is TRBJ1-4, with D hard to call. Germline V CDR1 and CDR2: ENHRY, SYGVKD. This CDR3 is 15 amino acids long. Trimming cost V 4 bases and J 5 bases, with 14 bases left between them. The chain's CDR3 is CAISALGTPNEKLFF. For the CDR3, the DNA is TGTGCCATCAGTGCCTTGGGTACCCCAAATGAAAAACTGTTTTTT.

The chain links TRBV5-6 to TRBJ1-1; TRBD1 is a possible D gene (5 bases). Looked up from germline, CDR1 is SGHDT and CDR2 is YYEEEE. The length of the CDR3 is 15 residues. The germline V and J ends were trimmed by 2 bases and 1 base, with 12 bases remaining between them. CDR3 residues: CASSFQGTSNTEAFF. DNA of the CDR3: TGTGCCAGCAGCTTCCAGGGTACTTCGAACACTGAAGCTTTCTTT.